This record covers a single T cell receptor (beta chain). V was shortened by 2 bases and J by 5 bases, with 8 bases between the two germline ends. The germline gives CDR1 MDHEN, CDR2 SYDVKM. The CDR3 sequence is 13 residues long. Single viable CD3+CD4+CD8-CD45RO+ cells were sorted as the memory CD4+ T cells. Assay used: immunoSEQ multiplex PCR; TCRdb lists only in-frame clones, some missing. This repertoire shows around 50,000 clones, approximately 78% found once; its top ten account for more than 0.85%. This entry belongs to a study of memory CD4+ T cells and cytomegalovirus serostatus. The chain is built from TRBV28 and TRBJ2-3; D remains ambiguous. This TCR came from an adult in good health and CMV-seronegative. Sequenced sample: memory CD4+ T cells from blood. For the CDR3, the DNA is TGTGCCAGCAGTTTAGGGCGGCAAGATACGCAGTATTTT. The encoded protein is CASSLGRQDTQYF.